The 16 T cell receptor beta chains below all came from one sample that was sequenced in a study of regulatory T cells in long-lasting Graves disease. Time point of the sample: newly diagnosed GD, antithyroid drugs for less than 3 months. TCR sequences were obtained from RNA taken from PBMCs. Through Arm-PCR of CDR3 regions and iRepertoire HTBI primers, TCR beta libraries were built. Each CDR3 protein is one row after TCRdb ran MiXCR on the multiplex PCR reads. Among over 350,000 distinct CDR3 sequences listed, approximately 15% were seen once. This sample was shared with a second study, whose subject was T cells in Graves' hyperthyroidism and ophthalmopathy.

This specimen consisted of peripheral blood mononuclear cells (PBMCs), obtained at new diagnosis, from a patient treated with antithyroid drugs. The origin of the receptors is a woman aged 50 to 60 with Graves disease.

The rearrangement uses TRBV30 and TRBJ1-4; unclear D gene. Per germline, CDR1 GTSNPN and CDR2 SVGIG (reference sequence). CDR3 length: 15 amino acids. V shed 5 bases and J shed 0 bases, with 13 bases lying between them. The CDR3 region is CAWGEISATNEKLFF. The DNA for the CDR3 is TGTGCCTGGGGAGAGATAAGCGCAACTAATGAAAAACTGTTTTTT.

This clonotype appeared many times. At one boundary the junction diverges from the germline segment, which might be a read error. V gene TRBV5-1 combines with J gene TRBJ1-5; D is ambiguous. CDR3 length: 14 amino acids. CDR1 is SGHRS and CDR2 is YFSETQ in the germline V gene. DNA for the CDR3: TGTGCCAGCAGCCTTGCCGGGGATAGTCAGCCCCAGCATTTT. Translating it yields CASSLAGDSQPQHF.

This clonotype was observed a few times. The gene calls are TRBV27 and TRBJ2-7, with D perhaps TRBD1 (5 bases). Germline V gene sequence: CDR1 MNHEY, CDR2 SMNVEV (reference sequence). The CDR3 contains 16 residues. Trimming cost V 2 bases and J 1 base, with 15 bases left between them. CDR3 sequence (DNA): TGTGCCAGCAGTTTAAGGATCAGGGCCTCATCCTACGAGCAGTACTTC. Amino acid sequence: CASSLRIRASSYEQYF.

The sample holds many counts of this clonotype. V and J are TRBV2 and TRBJ1-5; D is ambiguous. In germline, CDR1 is SNHLY, CDR2 FYNNEI. The CDR3 has 17 residues. The V gene lost 6 bases and the J gene lost 1 base, with 19 bases spanning the gap. The DNA for the CDR3 is TGTGCCAGCAGCCCTACCGTCCGGGCTATCAGCAATCAGCCCCAGCATTTT. Amino acid sequence: CASSPTVRAISNQPQHF.

CDR3 sequence: CASSSKQGNQPQHF. The CDR3 nucleotides are TGTGCCAGCAGTTCAAAACAGGGTAATCAGCCCCAGCATTTT. The V and J genes are TRBV27 and TRBJ1-5; TRBD1 is a possible D gene (6 bases). Trimming left V 4 bases short and J 4 bases short, with 11 bases between. The germline gives CDR1 MNHEY, CDR2 SMNVEV (reference sequence). The CDR3 covers 14 residues.

A word on this clonotype: A clone one base away is much larger, so this may be a read error. This chain's CDR3 is CASSLGDTGELVF. The CDR3 coding sequence is TGTGCCAGCAGTTTAGGGGACACCGGGGAGCTGGTTTTT. This chain joins TRBV12-3 or TRBV12-4 and TRBJ2-2, with a possible D match to TRBD1 (6 bases). There are 13 residues in the CDR3.

This clonotype was picked up a small number of times. The gene calls are TRBV20-1 and TRBJ2-1; TRBD2 is a possible D gene (6 bases). Trimming stripped 0 bases from V and 4 bases from J, with 13 bases between. The CDR3 spans 15 residues. From germline, CDR1 is DFQATT and CDR2 SNEGSKA (reference sequence). CDR3 sequence (DNA): TGCAGTGCTAGAGATCAGCCGGGAGAGTACAATGAGCAGTTCTTC. Translating gives CSARDQPGEYNEQFF.

In its sample, this clonotype was seen many times. DNA for the CDR3: TGTGCCAGCAGCCAAGCCCCCACAGGTTTGAACACTGAAGCTTTCTTT. Translated, it gives CASSQAPTGLNTEAFF. The V gene is TRBV7-9, the J gene TRBJ1-1, with D maybe TRBD1 (5 bases). CDR1 is SEHNR, CDR2 FQNEAQ, per germline (reference sequence). This CDR3 is built from 16 residues. The V end lost 5 bases, the J end lost 0 bases, and 16 bases lay between the germline ends.

In this sample, this clonotype turned up many times. The chain is built from TRBV28 and TRBJ2-7, with D perhaps matching TRBD1 (5 bases). Trimming took 4 bases from V and 4 from J, leaving 11 bases between them. CDR3 size: 13 residues. The germline CDR1 and CDR2 sequences are MDHEN and SYDVKM. The CDR3 loop reads CASSSLTEYEQYF. The CDR3 DNA reads as TGTGCCAGCAGTTCCCTGACAGAATACGAGCAGTACTTC.

The chain employs TRBV4-1 and TRBJ2-1; D is possibly TRBD1 (5 bases). Germline assignment: CDR1 MGHRA and CDR2 YSYEKL. The CDR3 is 16 amino acids. V was trimmed by 0 bases and J by 5 bases, leaving 14 bases between them. The CDR3 region is CASSQDRVEINNEQFF. The CDR3, as DNA: TGCGCCAGCAGCCAAGACAGGGTGGAAATAAACAATGAGCAGTTCTTC.

This clonotype was detected many times. This chain links TRBV6-1 with TRBJ1-2; 7 bases map to TRBD1. J lost 5 bases, V lost 3 bases, and 6 bases had no gene match. From germline, CDR1 is MNHNS and CDR2 SASEGT. The CDR3 is made up of 14 amino acids. CDR3 sequence: CASSEPQGGYGYTF. For the CDR3, the DNA is TGTGCCAGCAGTGAGCCCCAGGGGGGATATGGCTACACCTTC.

About this clonotype: One junction end does not reproduce the germline sequence, and a read error may be involved. The V gene is TRBV19, the J gene TRBJ2-1; 11 bases are a match to TRBD2. The V gene's germline CDR1 is LNHDA and CDR2 SQIVND (reference sequence). The CDR3 has 14 amino acids. The CDR3 protein is CASNIAGGPDEQFF. CDR3 nucleotides: TGTGCCAGTAATATAGCGGGAGGGCCCGATGAGCAGTTCTTC.

This clonotype has only a few counts. J is TRBJ2-1 and V is TRBV5-6, with TRBD2 as a possible D gene (6 bases). The CDR3 runs to 19 residues. The germline gives CDR1 SGHDT, CDR2 YYEEEE. V lost 1 base to trimming and J lost 5 bases, with 25 bases between them. CDR3 DNA sequence: TGTGCCAGCAGCTTGTATTGGACTAAGGGAAGGGCGGGACACAATGAGCAGTTCTTC. It translates to CASSLYWTKGRAGHNEQFF.

This clonotype has just a few counts. Compared with germline, one end of the junction differs, possibly owing to a read error. The chain carries TRBV9 and TRBJ2-1; D gene uncertain. The CDR3 is 15 residues long. Germline V gene sequence: CDR1 SGDLS, CDR2 YYNGEE. The CDR3 DNA reads as TGTGCCAGCAGCGTAGAGATTTCCTCCTACAATGAGCGGTTCTTC. This sequence encodes CASSVEISSYNERFF.

The rearrangement uses TRBV5-1 and TRBJ2-1, with 7 bases matching TRBD2. The DNA end favors TRBJ2-5, so the J call may be wrong. The CDR3 runs 16 residues. Per germline, CDR1 SGHRS and CDR2 YFSETQ. The CDR3 DNA is TGCGCCAGCAGCTTGGATTCTAGCGGATACCAAGAGACCCAGTACTTC. Translation: CASSLDSSGYQETQYF.

In its sample, this clonotype was seen many times. The V gene is TRBV7-3, the J gene TRBJ2-1, with 8 positions matching TRBD2. V shed 6 bases, J shed 0 bases, and the junction held 4 bases outside the gene matches. CDR3 length: 15 residues. The germline CDR1 and CDR2 sequences are SGHTA and FQGTGA. This CDR3 reads CASRISGSSYNEQFF. For the CDR3, the DNA is TGTGCCAGCAGAATAAGCGGGAGCTCCTACAATGAGCAGTTCTTC.